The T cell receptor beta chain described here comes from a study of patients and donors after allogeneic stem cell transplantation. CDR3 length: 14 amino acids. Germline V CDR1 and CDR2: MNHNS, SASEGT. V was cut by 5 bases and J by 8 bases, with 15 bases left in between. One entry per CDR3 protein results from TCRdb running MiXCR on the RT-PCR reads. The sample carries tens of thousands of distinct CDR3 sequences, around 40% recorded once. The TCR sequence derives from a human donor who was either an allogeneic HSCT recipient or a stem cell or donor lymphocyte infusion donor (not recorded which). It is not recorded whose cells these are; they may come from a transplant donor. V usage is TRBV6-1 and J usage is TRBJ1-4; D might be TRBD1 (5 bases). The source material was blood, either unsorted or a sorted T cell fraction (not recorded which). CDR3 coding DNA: TGTGCCAGCAGTTTTATGGGGGGTCGAGAAAAACTGTTTTTT. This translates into CASSFMGGREKLFF.